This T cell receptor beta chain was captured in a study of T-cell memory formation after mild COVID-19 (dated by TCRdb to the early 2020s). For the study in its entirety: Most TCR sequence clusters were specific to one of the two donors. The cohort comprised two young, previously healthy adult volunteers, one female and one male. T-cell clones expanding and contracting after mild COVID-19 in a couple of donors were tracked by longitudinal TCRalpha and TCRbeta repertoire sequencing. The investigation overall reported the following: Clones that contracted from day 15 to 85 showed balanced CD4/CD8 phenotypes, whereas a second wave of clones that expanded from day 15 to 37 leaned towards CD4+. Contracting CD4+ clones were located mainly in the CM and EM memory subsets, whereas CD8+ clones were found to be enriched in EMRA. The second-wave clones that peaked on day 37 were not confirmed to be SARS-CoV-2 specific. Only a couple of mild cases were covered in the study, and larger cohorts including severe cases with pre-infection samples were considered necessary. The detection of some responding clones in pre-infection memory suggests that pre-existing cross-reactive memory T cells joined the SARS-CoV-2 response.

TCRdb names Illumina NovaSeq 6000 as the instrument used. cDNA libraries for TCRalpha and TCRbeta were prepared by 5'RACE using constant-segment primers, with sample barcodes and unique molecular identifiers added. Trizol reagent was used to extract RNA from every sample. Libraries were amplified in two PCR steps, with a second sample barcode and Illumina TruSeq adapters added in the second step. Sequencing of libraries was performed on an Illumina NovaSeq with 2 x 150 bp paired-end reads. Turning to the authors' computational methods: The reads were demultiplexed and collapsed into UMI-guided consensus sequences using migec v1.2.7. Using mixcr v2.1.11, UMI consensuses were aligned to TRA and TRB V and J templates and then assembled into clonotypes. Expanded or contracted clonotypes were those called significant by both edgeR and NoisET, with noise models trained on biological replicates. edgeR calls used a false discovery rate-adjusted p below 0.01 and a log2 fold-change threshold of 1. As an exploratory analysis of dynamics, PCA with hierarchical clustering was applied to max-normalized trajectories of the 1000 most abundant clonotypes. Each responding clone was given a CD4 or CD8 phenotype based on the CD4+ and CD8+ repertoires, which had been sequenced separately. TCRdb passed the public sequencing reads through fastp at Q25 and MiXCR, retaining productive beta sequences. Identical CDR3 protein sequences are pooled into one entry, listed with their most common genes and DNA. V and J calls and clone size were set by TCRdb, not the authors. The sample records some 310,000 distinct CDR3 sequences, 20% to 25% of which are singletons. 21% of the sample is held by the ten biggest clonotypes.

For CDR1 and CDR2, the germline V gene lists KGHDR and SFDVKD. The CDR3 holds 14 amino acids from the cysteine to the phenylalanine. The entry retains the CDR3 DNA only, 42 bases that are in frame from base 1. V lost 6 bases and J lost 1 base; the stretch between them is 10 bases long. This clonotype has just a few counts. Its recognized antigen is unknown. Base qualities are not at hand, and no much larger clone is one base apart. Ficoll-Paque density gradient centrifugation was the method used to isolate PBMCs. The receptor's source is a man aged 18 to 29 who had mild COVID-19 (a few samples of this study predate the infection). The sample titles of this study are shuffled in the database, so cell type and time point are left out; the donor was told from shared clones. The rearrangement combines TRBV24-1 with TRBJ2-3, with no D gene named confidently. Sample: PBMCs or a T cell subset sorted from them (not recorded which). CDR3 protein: CATSFSGGTDTQYF. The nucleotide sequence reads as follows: TGTGCCACCAGTTTTAGTGGGGGCACAGATACGCAGTATTTT.